This T cell receptor (beta chain) was sequenced for a study of control samples from healthy donors and cancer patients. CDR3 length equals 15 residues. Deletions cut 3 bases from V and 9 bases from J, with 21 bases between. The germline CDR1 and CDR2 sequences are SGDLS and YYNGEE. Using immunoSEQ multiplex PCR, the repertoire was profiled, and TCRdb retains in-frame clones only, with some absent. In the table there are about 130,000 clones, around 93% of which are singletons. The sequence was collected from a man between 18 and 29 years old in good health. V gene TRBV9 combines with J gene TRBJ1-2, with a possible D match to TRBD1 (6 bases). Sample: blood. CDR3 loop: CASSASSNGGLSYTF. DNA of the CDR3: TGTGCCAGCAGCGCCTCATCAAATGGGGGCCTAAGCTACACCTTC.